This note documents a single TCR beta chain sequence. This entry is derived from a study of cytomegalovirus exposure and HLA in healthy donors. The study ran its PCR with 60 Vbeta and 13 Jbeta primers. Only in-frame clones appear in the TCRdb table, and some are missing; sequencing was by immunoSEQ multiplex PCR. The sample contains 150,000 to 200,000 clones, roughly 75% of which appear only once. Trimming took 6 bases from V and 2 from J; bases not matched to a gene: 6. Germline V gives CDR1 MNHEY, CDR2 SVGAGI. The CDR3 spans 15 residues. This clonotype originated in a woman between 50 and 59 years old in good health and CMV-seropositive. The chain employs TRBV6-5 and TRBJ2-5; TRBD1 matches 10 bases. The sample comprised PBMCs. The CDR3 here is CASRTDRGPQETQYF. The CDR3 DNA follows: TGTGCCAGCAGGACAGACAGGGGGCCTCAAGAGACCCAGTACTTC.